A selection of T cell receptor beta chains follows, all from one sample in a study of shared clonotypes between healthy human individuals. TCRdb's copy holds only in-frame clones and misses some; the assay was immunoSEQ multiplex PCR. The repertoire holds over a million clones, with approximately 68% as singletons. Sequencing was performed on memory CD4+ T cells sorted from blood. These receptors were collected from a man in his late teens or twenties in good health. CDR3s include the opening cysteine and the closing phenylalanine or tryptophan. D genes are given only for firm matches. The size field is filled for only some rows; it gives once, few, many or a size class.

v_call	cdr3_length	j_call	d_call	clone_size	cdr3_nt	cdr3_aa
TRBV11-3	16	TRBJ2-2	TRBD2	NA	TGTGCCAGCAGCTATAGTGGGACTAGCCGCTCCGGGGAGCTGTTTTTT	CASSYSGTSRSGELFF
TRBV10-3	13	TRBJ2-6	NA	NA	TGTGCCATCACAGATCTGGGGGCCAACGTCCTGACTTTC	CAITDLGANVLTF
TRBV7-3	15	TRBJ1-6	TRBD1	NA	TGTGCCAGCAGCTTAGAGGGGGCTGTTAATTCACCCCTCCACTTT	CASSLEGAVNSPLHF
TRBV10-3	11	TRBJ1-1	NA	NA	TGTGCCATCAGTGGTGGCACTGAAGCTTTCTTT	CAISGGTEAFF
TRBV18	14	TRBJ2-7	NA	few	TGTGCCAGCTCACTCGCAGGGGCTTCCTACGAGCAGTACTTC	CASSLAGASYEQYF
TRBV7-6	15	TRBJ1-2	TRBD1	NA	TGTGCCAGCAGCACCCTGGGACAGACTAACTATGGCTACACCTTC	CASSTLGQTNYGYTF
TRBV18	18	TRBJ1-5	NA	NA	TGTGCCAGCTCACTCCGGGCCGTAAAATTGATAGGGGGTCAGCCCCAGCATTTT	CASSLRAVKLIGGQPQHF
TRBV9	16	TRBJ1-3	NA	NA	TGTGCCAGCAGCGTAGATGGGGGGATCTCTGGAAACACCATATATTTT	CASSVDGGISGNTIYF
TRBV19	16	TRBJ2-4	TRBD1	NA	TGTGCCAGTAGTAGGACAGGGGTCCTAGCCAAAAACATTCAGTACTTC	CASSRTGVLAKNIQYF
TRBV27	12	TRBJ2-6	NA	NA	TGTGCCAGCAGCTCTGGGGCCAACGTCCTGACTTTC	CASSSGANVLTF